Below, 31 T cell receptor beta chains from the same sample are listed, as sequenced in a study of shared T cell receptors in the human thymus. Produced via immunoSEQ multiplex PCR; TCRdb's table is partial and in-frame only. The data contain 550,000 to 800,000 clones, over 75% of them singletons. The same data also contributed to another study, on human thymus T cells.

The sample taken for sequencing was thymocytes. These receptors were taken from a girl younger than two with a congenital heart defect.

The gene calls are TRBV12-5 and TRBJ2-5; 9 bases map to TRBD2. The CDR3 is 15 amino acids. V gave up 3 bases and J gave up 5 bases; unmatched junction bases: 7. Germline-derived CDR1 and CDR2 are LGHNT and FRNRAP. The CDR3 protein is CASGLWRGGLETQYF. CDR3 sequence (DNA): TGTGCTAGTGGTTTATGGCGGGGGGGCTTGGAGACCCAGTACTTC.

The rearrangement joins TRBV27 to TRBJ2-1, with 7 positions matching TRBD1. This CDR3 has 14 residues. Germline V gene sequence: CDR1 MNHEY, CDR2 SMNVEV (reference sequence). After removal of 3 bases from V and 7 bases from J, the junction contained 6 bases not matched to a gene. This CDR3 is CASSFRGRGNEQFF. Written as DNA, the CDR3 is TGTGCCAGCAGTTTCAGGGGCAGGGGGAATGAGCAGTTCTTC.

The chain carries TRBV7-6 and TRBJ1-3; D possibly corresponds to TRBD1 (6 bases). Deletions cut 4 bases from V and 4 bases from J, with 11 bases between. The CDR3 spans 14 residues. Per the germline V gene, CDR1 is SGHVS and CDR2 is FNYEAQ. CDR3 in amino acids: CASSSTGRGNTIYF. DNA of the CDR3: TGTGCCAGCAGCTCCACAGGGAGAGGAAACACCATATATTTT.

This clone has a handful of counts. The chain recombines TRBV5-4 with TRBJ2-5; 12 bases match TRBD2. After removal of 0 bases from V and 5 bases from J, the junction contained 8 bases not matched to a gene. The CDR3 totals 17 residues. Germline loops: CDR1 SGHNT, CDR2 YYREEE (reference sequence). CDR3 protein: CASSLGPSGGVVETQYF. CDR3 bases: TGTGCCAGCAGCTTGGGTCCTAGCGGGGGGGTTGTCGAGACCCAGTACTTC.

The CDR3 here is CASSPTDRVVSDTQYF. The CDR3 DNA reads as TGTGCCAGCAGCCCGACTGACAGGGTAGTTTCCGATACGCAGTATTTT. The V gene is TRBV7-2, the J gene TRBJ2-3, with 7 bases identical to TRBD1. Germline CDR1 reads SGHTA; CDR2 reads FQGNSA. V shed 5 bases and J 6 bases; nucleotides not matched to a gene: 14. The CDR3 spans 16 residues.

The chain combines TRBV6-1 with TRBJ2-5, with TRBD2 as a possible D gene (5 bases). The CDR3 contains 13 residues. V was pared by 5 bases and J by 6 bases, with 13 bases between. Germline CDR1 MNHNS, CDR2 SASEGT. CDR3 residues: CASSLTRRQTQYF. For the CDR3, the DNA is TGTGCCAGCAGTCTCACTAGGAGACAGACCCAGTACTTC.

A few counts support this clone. This chain connects TRBV5-6 to TRBJ1-3; D call uncertain. Germline V gives CDR1 SGHDT, CDR2 YYEEEE. Trimming shortened V by 7 bases and J by 4 bases, and 27 bases separated the two germline ends. The CDR3 is 18 amino acids. CDR3 in amino acids: CASAKSGGRTVSGNTIYF. CDR3 coding DNA: TGTGCCAGCGCGAAATCCGGCGGGCGTACAGTTAGCGGAAACACCATATATTTT.

The chain has TRBV2 and TRBJ1-6; D not resolved. CDR1 and CDR2 (germline): SNHLY, FYNNEI. Trimming stripped 5 bases from V and 8 bases from J, with 16 bases between. The CDR3 covers 15 residues. CDR3 sequence: CASSRPDTQYSPLHF. The CDR3 nucleotides are TGTGCCAGCAGTCGACCTGATACACAGTATTCACCCCTCCACTTT.

The gene calls are TRBV5-1 and TRBJ1-3, with 8 bases aligning to TRBD1. The J segment lost 6 bases and the V segment lost 2 bases, leaving 7 bases of the junction unmatched. CDR1 and CDR2 (germline): SGHRS, YFSETQ. The CDR3 is 15 amino acids. CDR3 region: CASSLMDRAENTIYF. CDR3 bases: TGCGCCAGCAGCTTAATGGACAGGGCGGAAAACACCATATATTTT.

The J gene is TRBJ1-1, the V gene TRBV7-9; D gene ambiguous. Between the trimmed V and J ends, which lost 5 bases and 1 base, there was a span of 14 bases. Germline CDR1 is SEHNR and CDR2 is FQNEAQ (reference sequence). The CDR3 contains 15 residues. As DNA, the CDR3 is TGTGCCAGCAGCCCCCCTCAGGTGGCGAACACTGAAGCTTTCTTT. This encodes CASSPPQVANTEAFF.

The V and J genes are TRBV2 and TRBJ2-3, with D possibly TRBD1 on 5 matching bases. The CDR3 contains 15 residues. Per germline, CDR1 SNHLY and CDR2 FYNNEI. Trimming removed 8 bases from V and 5 bases from J, with 20 bases in between. Here the CDR3 DNA reads TGTGCCAGCGGAAGGGCGTACAGGCCCGTAGATACGCAGTATTTT. It translates to CASGRAYRPVDTQYF.

This rearrangement joins TRBV6-5 to TRBJ2-7; TRBD1 matches at 8 bases. The CDR3 totals 14 residues. The J segment lost 6 bases and the V segment lost 6 bases, leaving 10 bases of the junction unmatched. Germline V gene sequence: CDR1 MNHEY, CDR2 SVGAGI. The CDR3, as DNA: TGTGCCAGCAGCCCGGGACAGGACCTTACCGAGCAGTACTTC. Translating gives CASSPGQDLTEQYF.

The chain employs TRBV7-9 and TRBJ2-3, with a weak D call TRBD1 (5 bases). Germline V gene data show CDR1 as SEHNR and CDR2 as FQNEAQ (reference sequence). Trimming stripped 2 bases from V and 0 bases from J, with 18 bases between. CDR3 size: 18 residues. For the CDR3, the DNA is TGTGCCAGCAGCTTATATCGCAGGGCTACGCATAGCACAGATACGCAGTATTTT. Protein: CASSLYRRATHSTDTQYF.

This chain links TRBV4-3 with TRBJ2-1; possibly TRBD2 for D (5 bases). This CDR3 is 16 amino acids long. Trimming took off 0 bases at V and 0 bases at J, with 9 bases between the two ends. Germline CDR1 LGHNA, CDR2 YSLEER. CDR3 DNA sequence: TGCGCCAGCAGCCAAGACGGGGTTAGCTCCTACAATGAGCAGTTCTTC. Its protein is CASSQDGVSSYNEQFF.

This clone came up a few times. The chain has TRBV11-1 and TRBJ1-1; 7 bases align to TRBD1. The V segment lost 5 bases and the J segment 1 base; nucleotides outside the gene matches: 13. The germline V gene encodes CDR1 SGHAT and CDR2 FQDESV (reference sequence). This CDR3 comprises 17 residues. In DNA form, the CDR3 reads TGTGCCAGCAGCCCCGGACCGAAGGACAGGTCGAACACTGAAGCTTTCTTT. Protein product: CASSPGPKDRSNTEAFF.

The chain is built from TRBV5-4 and TRBJ2-5; TRBD1 matches at 7 bases. Germline loops: CDR1 SGHNT, CDR2 YYREEE (reference sequence). The V and J ends lost 5 bases and 1 base, in that order; junction bases with no gene match: 5. This CDR3 is 14 amino acids long. The CDR3 is CASSSDRAQETQYF. Written as DNA, the CDR3 is TGTGCCAGCAGTTCCGACAGGGCCCAAGAGACCCAGTACTTC. Variable domain in full (rest from reference TRBV5-4 and TRBJ2-5): ETGVTQSPTHLIKTRGQQVTLRCSSQSGHNTVSWYQQALGQGPQFIFQYYREEENGRGNFPPRFSGLQFPNYSSELNVNALELDDSALYLCASSSDRAQETQYFGPGTRLLVL.

The chain uses TRBV5-8 and TRBJ2-3; D may be TRBD2 (5 bases). V was trimmed by 4 bases and J by 3 bases, leaving 12 bases between them. The CDR3 is 14 residues long. CDR1 is SGHTS, CDR2 YDEGEE, per germline. DNA for the CDR3: TGTGCCAGCAGCAGGCGGAGGTCGACAGATACGCAGTATTTT. It encodes CASSRRRSTDTQYF. Complete variable domain (other parts from reference TRBV5-8 and TRBJ2-3): EAGVTQSPTHLIKTRGQQATLRCSPISGHTSVYWYQQALGLGLQFLLWYDEGEERNRGNFPPRFSGRQFPNYSSELNVNALELEDSALYLCASSRRRSTDTQYFGPGTRLTVL.

V and J are TRBV4-1 and TRBJ2-7; 7 bases agree with TRBD1. J was trimmed by 0 bases and V by 1 base; bases with no gene match: 3. The CDR3 runs 15 residues. CDR1 is MGHRA and CDR2 is YSYEKL in the germline V gene. The CDR3: CASSQATGSSYEQYF. CDR3 coding DNA: TGCGCCAGCAGCCAAGCGACAGGGAGCTCCTACGAGCAGTACTTC.

The chain has TRBV2 and TRBJ2-1; a possible D gene is TRBD1 (8 bases). In germline, CDR1 is SNHLY, CDR2 FYNNEI. The V end lost 6 bases, the J end lost 2 bases, and 29 bases lay between the germline ends. The CDR3 has 20 amino acids. The CDR3 DNA is TGTGCCAGCAGGGGAAGAAGACAGGGGTTCGAGCGGGGTACCTACAATGAGCAGTTCTTC. Amino acid sequence: CASRGRRQGFERGTYNEQFF. The entire variable domain, with the rest obtained from reference TRBV2 and TRBJ2-1, is as follows: EPEVTQTPSHQVTQMGQEVILRCVPISNHLYFYWYRQILGQKVEFLVSFYNNEISEKSEIFDDQFSVERPDGSNFTLKIRSTKLEDSAMYFCASRGRRQGFERGTYNEQFFGPGTRLTVL.

V is TRBV28 and J is TRBJ2-3; D is possibly TRBD2 (6 bases). The CDR3 has 16 amino acids. Germline V gene data show CDR1 as MDHEN and CDR2 as SYDVKM. The germline V and J ends were trimmed by 2 bases and 6 bases, with 18 bases remaining between them. CDR3 bases: TGTGCCAGCAGTTTACTCGGCGGGGCAGCGGTGGATACGCAGTATTTT. Protein: CASSLLGGAAVDTQYF. The full variable domain, completed using reference TRBV28 and TRBJ2-3, is DVKVTQSSRYLVKRTGEKVFLECVQDMDHENMFWYRQDPGLGLRLIYFSYDVKMKEKGDIPEGYSVSREKKERFSLILESASTNQTSMYLCASSLLGGAAVDTQYFGPGTRLTVL.

The rearrangement uses TRBV6-6 and TRBJ2-7, with TRBD1 as a possible D gene (5 bases). V was shortened by 0 bases and J by 5 bases, with 14 bases between the two germline ends. This CDR3 is built from 15 residues. Germline V gene data show CDR1 as MNHNY and CDR2 as SVGAGI (reference sequence). Written as DNA, the CDR3 is TGTGCCAGCAGTTACTCGAGGCAGGGCGTACACGAGCAGTACTTC. Its translation: CASSYSRQGVHEQYF.

The chain recombines TRBV5-4 with TRBJ2-1; 8 positions match TRBD1. The germline V gene encodes CDR1 SGHNT and CDR2 YYREEE (reference sequence). The ends lost 4 bases at V and 5 bases at J; junction bases unmatched: 14. CDR3 length: 17 residues. The CDR3 sequence: CASSQLGRDRLNNEQFF. The CDR3 nucleotides read TGTGCCAGCAGCCAGCTTGGGCGGGACAGGTTAAACAATGAGCAGTTCTTC.

This clone was seen only once. CDR3 sequence reads: CASSPGTSGELSSYNEQFF. The DNA of the CDR3 is TGCGCCAGCAGCCCCGGGACTAGCGGGGAATTAAGCTCCTACAATGAGCAGTTCTTC. The rearrangement links TRBV5-1 to TRBJ2-1, with TRBD2 matching 13 bases. Trimming at V came to 4 bases and at J to 0 bases, leaving 10 bases not matched to a gene. Per germline, CDR1 SGHRS and CDR2 YFSETQ. The CDR3 runs 19 residues.

The chain couples TRBV27 to TRBJ1-6; TRBD1 aligns across 10 bases. V shed 2 bases, J shed 13 bases, and the junction held 17 bases outside the gene matches. The CDR3 spans 18 residues. The germline V gene encodes CDR1 MNHEY and CDR2 SMNVEV (reference sequence). CDR3 sequence: CASSLRGHGTGVVRPLHF. The CDR3 region has the DNA TGTGCCAGCAGTTTACGGGGGCATGGGACAGGGGTAGTCCGGCCCCTCCACTTT.

V and J are TRBV4-1 and TRBJ1-5; no clear D. The germline gives CDR1 MGHRA, CDR2 YSYEKL. Trimming removed 3 bases at V and 1 base at J, with 10 bases between. CDR3 length equals 15 residues. This CDR3 is CASSHLFGSNQPQHF. The DNA for the CDR3 is TGCGCCAGCAGCCATTTGTTCGGGAGCAATCAGCCCCAGCATTTT.

The rearrangement links TRBV7-2 to TRBJ2-2; no clear D. The CDR3 is 13 residues long. Between the trimmed V and J ends, which lost 6 bases and 7 bases, there was a span of 12 bases. Germline V gene lookup returns CDR1 SGHTA and CDR2 FQGNSA. The CDR3 DNA is TGTGCCAGCAGAACCTTCAGAGGCGGGGAGCTGTTTTTT. Its translation is CASRTFRGGELFF.

The chain recombines TRBV7-9 with TRBJ2-5; D might be TRBD2 (6 bases). There are 11 residues in the CDR3. CDR1 and CDR2 from the germline V gene are SEHNR and FQNEAQ (reference sequence). V was cut by 8 bases and J by 4 bases, with 8 bases left in between. In nucleotides, the CDR3 is TGTGCCAGCCCCGGGGGAGAGACCCAGTACTTC. It encodes CASPGGETQYF. The full variable domain, its missing parts supplied by reference TRBV7-9 and TRBJ2-5, is DTGVSQNPRHKITKRGQNVTFRCDPISEHNRLYWYRQTLGQGPEFLTYFQNEAQLEKSRLLSDRFSAERPKGSFSTLEIQRTEQGDSAMYLCASPGGETQYFGPGTRLLVL.

The gene calls are TRBV6-1 and TRBJ1-1; 7 nucleotides match TRBD1. Germline V CDR1 and CDR2: MNHNS, SASEGT. V was clipped by 10 bases and J by 5 bases; unmatched bases: 13. The length of the CDR3 is 14 residues. The CDR3 region has the DNA TGTGCCACCCGTCGAGGGGGCGATTGGACTGAAGCTTTCTTT. This encodes CATRRGGDWTEAFF.

The chain has TRBV7-9 and TRBJ1-1; TRBD1 aligns across 9 bases. The CDR3 length is 19 residues. Germline V gives CDR1 SEHNR, CDR2 FQNEAQ (reference sequence). Trimming took 1 base from V and 5 from J; bases not matched to a gene: 17. The CDR3 nucleotides read TGTGCCAGCAGCTTAGGCCGGGGACAGGGTAGCAAGGATAGTACTGAAGCTTTCTTT. Protein: CASSLGRGQGSKDSTEAFF. Full variable domain (rest looked up from reference TRBV7-9 and TRBJ1-1): DTGVSQNPRHKITKRGQNVTFRCDPISEHNRLYWYRQTLGQGPEFLTYFQNEAQLEKSRLLSDRFSAERPKGSFSTLEIQRTEQGDSAMYLCASSLGRGQGSKDSTEAFFGQGTRLTVV.

As regards this clone: A read error may produce the germline difference seen at one junction end. V is TRBV5-4 and J is TRBJ1-2; possible D gene TRBD1, 6 bases. This CDR3 comprises 16 residues. Germline V CDR1 and CDR2: SGHNT, YYREEE (reference sequence). For the CDR3, the DNA is TGCGCCAGCAGCCCATCGCCGGGGGGCCGGGACTATGGCTACACCTTC. It translates to CASSPSPGGRDYGYTF.

V gene TRBV5-1 combines with J gene TRBJ2-7; TRBD2 is a possible D gene (5 bases). The V and J ends lost 0 bases and 2 bases respectively, with 15 bases between them. Germline CDR1 reads SGHRS; CDR2 reads YFSETQ. CDR3 size: 16 residues. The chain's CDR3 is CASSLAEGRPPYEQYF. The DNA for the CDR3 is TGCGCCAGCAGCTTGGCCGAGGGAAGGCCCCCCTACGAGCAGTACTTC.